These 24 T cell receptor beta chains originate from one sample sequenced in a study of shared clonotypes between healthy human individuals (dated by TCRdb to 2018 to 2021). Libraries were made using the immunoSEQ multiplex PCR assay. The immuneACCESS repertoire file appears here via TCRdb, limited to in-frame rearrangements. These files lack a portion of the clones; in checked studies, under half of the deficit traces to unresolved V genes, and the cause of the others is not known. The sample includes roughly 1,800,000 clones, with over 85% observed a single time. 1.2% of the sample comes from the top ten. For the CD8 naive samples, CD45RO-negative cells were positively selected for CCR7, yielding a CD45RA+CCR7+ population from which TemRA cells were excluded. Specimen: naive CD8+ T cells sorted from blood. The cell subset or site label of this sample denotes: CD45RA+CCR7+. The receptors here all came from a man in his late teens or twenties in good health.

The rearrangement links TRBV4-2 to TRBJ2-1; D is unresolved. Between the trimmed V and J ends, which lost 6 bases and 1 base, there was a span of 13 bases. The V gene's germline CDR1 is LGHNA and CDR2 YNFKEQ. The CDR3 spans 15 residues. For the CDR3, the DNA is TGTGCCAGCAGATCAACTCCTCTATCCTACAATGAGCAGTTCTTC. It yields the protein CASRSTPLSYNEQFF.

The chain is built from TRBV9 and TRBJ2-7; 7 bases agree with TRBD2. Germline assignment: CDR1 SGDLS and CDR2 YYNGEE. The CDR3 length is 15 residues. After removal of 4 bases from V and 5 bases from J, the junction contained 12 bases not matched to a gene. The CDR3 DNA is TGTGCCAGCAGCCCCCCCGCGGGAGATGGCGACGAGCAGTACTTC. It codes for CASSPPAGDGDEQYF.

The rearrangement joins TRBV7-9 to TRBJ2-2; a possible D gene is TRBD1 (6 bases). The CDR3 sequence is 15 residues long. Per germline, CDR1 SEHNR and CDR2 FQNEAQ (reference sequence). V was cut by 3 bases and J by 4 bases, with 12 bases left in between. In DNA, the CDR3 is TGTGCCAGCAGCTTTATAACAGGGTTCACCGGGGAGCTGTTTTTT. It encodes CASSFITGFTGELFF.

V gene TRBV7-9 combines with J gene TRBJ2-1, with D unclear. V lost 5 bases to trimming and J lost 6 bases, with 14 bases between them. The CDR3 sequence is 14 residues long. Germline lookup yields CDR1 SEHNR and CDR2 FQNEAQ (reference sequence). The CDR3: CASSGWIGVNEQFF. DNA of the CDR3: TGTGCCAGCAGCGGCTGGATTGGGGTCAATGAGCAGTTCTTC.

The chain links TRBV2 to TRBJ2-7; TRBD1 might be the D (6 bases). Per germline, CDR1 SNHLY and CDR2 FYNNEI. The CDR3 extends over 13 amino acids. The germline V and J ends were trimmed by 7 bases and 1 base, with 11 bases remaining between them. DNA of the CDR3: TGTGCCAGCACAGCAGGGGCATCCTACGAGCAGTACTTC. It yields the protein CASTAGASYEQYF.

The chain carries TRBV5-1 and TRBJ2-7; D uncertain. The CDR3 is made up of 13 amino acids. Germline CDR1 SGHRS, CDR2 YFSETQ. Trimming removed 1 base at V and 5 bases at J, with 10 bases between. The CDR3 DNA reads TGCGCCAGCAGCTTGTGGCCAGCCGACGAGCAGTACTTC. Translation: CASSLWPADEQYF.

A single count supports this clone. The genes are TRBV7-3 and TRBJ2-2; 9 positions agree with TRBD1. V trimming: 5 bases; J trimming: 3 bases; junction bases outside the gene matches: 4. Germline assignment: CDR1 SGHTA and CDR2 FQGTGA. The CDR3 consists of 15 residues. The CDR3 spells CASSHDRGDTGELFF. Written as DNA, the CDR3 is TGTGCCAGCAGCCACGACAGGGGGGACACCGGGGAGCTGTTTTTT.

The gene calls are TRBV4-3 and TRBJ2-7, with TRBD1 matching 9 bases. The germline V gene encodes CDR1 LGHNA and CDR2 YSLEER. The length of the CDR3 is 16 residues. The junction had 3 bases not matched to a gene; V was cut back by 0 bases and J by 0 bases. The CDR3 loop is CASSQELTGGSYEQYF. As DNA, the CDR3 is TGCGCCAGCAGCCAAGAATTGACAGGGGGCTCCTACGAGCAGTACTTC.

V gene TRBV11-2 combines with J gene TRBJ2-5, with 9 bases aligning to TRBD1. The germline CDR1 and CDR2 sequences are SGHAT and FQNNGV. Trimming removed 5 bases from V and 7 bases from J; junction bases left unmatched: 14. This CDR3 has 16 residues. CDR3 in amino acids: CASSQNRDREWGTQYF. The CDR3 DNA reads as TGTGCCAGCAGCCAGAACCGGGACAGGGAGTGGGGGACCCAGTACTTC. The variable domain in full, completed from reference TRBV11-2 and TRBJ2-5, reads EAGVAQSPRYKIIEKRQSVAFWCNPISGHATLYWYQQILGQGPKLLIQFQNNGVVDDSQLPKDRFSAERLKGVDSTLKIQPAKLEDSAVYLCASSQNRDREWGTQYFGPGTRLLVL.

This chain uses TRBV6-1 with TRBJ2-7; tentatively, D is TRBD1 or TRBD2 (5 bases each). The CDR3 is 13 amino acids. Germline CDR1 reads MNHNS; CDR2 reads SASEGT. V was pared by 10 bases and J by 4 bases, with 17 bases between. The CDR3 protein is CATTGPNLYEQYF. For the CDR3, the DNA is TGTGCCACCACGGGACCAAATCTTTACGAGCAGTACTTC.

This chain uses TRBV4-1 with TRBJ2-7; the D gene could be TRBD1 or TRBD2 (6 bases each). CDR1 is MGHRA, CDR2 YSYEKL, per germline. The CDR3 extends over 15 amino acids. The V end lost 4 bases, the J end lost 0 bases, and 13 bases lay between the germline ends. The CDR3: CASSLGGHGSYEQYF. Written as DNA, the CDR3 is TGCGCCAGCAGCCTCGGGGGCCACGGCTCCTACGAGCAGTACTTC.

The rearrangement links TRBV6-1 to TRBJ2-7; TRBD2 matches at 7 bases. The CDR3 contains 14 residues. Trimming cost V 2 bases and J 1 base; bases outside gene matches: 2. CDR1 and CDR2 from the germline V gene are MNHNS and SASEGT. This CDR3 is CASSEREGSYEQYF. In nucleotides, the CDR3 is TGTGCCAGCAGTGAAAGGGAGGGGTCCTACGAGCAGTACTTC.

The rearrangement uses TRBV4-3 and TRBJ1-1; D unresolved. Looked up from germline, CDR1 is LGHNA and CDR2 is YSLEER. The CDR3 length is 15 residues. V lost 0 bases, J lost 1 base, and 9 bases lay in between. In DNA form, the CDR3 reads TGCGCCAGCAGCCAAGATGGCGCAGAGAACACTGAAGCTTTCTTT. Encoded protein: CASSQDGAENTEAFF.

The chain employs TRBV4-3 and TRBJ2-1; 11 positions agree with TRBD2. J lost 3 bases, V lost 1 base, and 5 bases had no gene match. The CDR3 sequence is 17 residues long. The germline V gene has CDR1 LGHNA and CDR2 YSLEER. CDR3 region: CASSQVVAGGVYNEQFF. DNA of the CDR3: TGCGCCAGCAGCCAAGTCGTAGCGGGAGGGGTCTACAATGAGCAGTTCTTC.

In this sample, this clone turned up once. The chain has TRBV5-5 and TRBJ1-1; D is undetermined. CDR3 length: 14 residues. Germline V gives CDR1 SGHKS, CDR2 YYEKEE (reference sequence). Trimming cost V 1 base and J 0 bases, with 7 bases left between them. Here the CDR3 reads CASSLRSLNTEAFF. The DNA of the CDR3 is TGTGCCAGCAGCTTGAGGAGTTTGAACACTGAAGCTTTCTTT.

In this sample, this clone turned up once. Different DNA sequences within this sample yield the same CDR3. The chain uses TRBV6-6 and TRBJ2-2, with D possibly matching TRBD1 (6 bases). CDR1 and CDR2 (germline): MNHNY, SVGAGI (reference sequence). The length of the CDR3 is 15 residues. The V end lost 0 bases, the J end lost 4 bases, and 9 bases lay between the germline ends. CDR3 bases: TGTGCCAGCAGTTACTCACAGGGCGCCACCGGGGAGCTGTTTTTT. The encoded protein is CASSYSQGATGELFF.

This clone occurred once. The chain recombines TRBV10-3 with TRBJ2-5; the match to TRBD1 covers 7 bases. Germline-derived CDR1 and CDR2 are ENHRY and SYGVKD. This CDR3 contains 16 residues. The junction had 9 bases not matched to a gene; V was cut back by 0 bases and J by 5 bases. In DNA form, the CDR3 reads TGTGCCATCAGTGAGTCGGAGACAGGGTATTCGGAGACCCAGTACTTC. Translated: CAISESETGYSETQYF.

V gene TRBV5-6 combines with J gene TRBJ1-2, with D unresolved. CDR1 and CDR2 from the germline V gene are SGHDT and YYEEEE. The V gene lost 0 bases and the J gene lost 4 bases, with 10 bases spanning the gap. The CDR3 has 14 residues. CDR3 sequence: CASSLEDSSYGYTF. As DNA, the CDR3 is TGTGCCAGCAGCTTGGAAGACTCTAGCTATGGCTACACCTTC.

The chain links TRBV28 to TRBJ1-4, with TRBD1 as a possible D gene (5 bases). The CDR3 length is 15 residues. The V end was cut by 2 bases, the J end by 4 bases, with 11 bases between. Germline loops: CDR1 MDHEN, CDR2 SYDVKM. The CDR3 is CASSLPGSLNEKLFF. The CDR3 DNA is TGTGCCAGCAGTTTACCAGGGTCACTTAATGAAAAACTGTTTTTT.

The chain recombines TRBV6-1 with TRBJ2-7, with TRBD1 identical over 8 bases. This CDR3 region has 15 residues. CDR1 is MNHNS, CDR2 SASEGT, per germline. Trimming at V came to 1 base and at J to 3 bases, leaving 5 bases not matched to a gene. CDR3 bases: TGTGCCAGCAGTGAAGGGACAGGGCCGCACTACGAGCAGTACTTC. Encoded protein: CASSEGTGPHYEQYF.

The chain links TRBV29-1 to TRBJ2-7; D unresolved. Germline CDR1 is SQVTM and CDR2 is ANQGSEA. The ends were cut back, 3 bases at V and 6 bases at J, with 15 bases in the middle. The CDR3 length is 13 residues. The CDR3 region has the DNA TGCAGCGTTGACATACCCCCCACAAGCGAGCAGTACTTC. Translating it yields CSVDIPPTSEQYF.

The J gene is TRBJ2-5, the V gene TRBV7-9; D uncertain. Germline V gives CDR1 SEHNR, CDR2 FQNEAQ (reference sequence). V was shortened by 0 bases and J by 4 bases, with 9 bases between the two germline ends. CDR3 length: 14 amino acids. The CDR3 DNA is TGTGCCAGCAGCTTAGCCGGCATACGAGAGACCCAGTACTTC. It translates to CASSLAGIRETQYF.

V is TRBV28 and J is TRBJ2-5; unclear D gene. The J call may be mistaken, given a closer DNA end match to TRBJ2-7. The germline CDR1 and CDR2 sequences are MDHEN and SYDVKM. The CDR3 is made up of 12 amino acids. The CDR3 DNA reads TGTGCCAGCAGTCCTATGCCGTACGAGCAGTACTTC. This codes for CASSPMPYEQYF.

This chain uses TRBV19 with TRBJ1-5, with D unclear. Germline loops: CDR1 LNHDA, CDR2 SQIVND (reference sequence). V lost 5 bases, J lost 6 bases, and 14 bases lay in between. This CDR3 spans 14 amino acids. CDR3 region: CASSLDSEGQPQHF. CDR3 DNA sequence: TGTGCCAGTAGTCTCGACTCAGAAGGTCAGCCCCAGCATTTT.